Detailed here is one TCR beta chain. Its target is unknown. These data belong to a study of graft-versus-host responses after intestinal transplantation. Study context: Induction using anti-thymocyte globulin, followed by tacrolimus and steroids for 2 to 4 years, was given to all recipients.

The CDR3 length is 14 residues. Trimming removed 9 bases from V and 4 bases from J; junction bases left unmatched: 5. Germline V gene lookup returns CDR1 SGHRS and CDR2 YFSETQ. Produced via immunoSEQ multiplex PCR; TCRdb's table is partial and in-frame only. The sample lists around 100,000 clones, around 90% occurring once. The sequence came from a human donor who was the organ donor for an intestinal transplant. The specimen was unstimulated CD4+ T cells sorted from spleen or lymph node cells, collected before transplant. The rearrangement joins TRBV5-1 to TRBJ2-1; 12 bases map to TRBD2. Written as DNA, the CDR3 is TGCGCCACTCGACTAGCGGGAGTTTACAATGAGCAGTTCTTC. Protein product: CATRLAGVYNEQFF. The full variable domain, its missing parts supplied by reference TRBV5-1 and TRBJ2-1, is KAGVTQTPRYLIKTRGQQVTLSCSPISGHRSVSWYQQTPGQGLQFLFEYFSETQRNKGNFPGRFSGRQFSNSRSEMNVSTLELGDSALYLCATRLAGVYNEQFFGPGTRLTVL.